This TCR beta chain was observed in a study of CD8 T cells in ankylosing spondylitis. Overall study results and limits: Characteristic of ankylosing spondylitis blood, it appeared, was a TCR beta motif comprising fewer than 10 highly homologous variants.

This clonotype was observed many times. Its antigen is not identified. V shed 0 bases and J shed 7 bases, with 14 bases lying between them. The CDR3 is made up of 15 amino acids. Germline V gene data show CDR1 as SGDLS and CDR2 as YYNGEE. TCRdb fed the 5' RACE reads into MiXCR, producing one record per CDR3 protein. The repertoire holds around 770,000 distinct CDR3 sequences, with roughly 12% as singletons. What was sequenced was blood, either unsorted or a sorted T cell fraction (not recorded which). The J gene is TRBJ2-4, the V gene TRBV9; a possible D gene is TRBD1 (6 bases). The sequence derives from a male donor with ankylosing spondylitis. CDR3 in amino acids: CASSVGGTGLNIQYF. The CDR3 DNA reads TGTGCCAGCAGCGTAGGTGGCACAGGGTTGAACATTCAGTACTTC.